This T cell receptor beta chain was retrieved from a study of blood T cell repertoires in COVID-19. Turning to the study itself: Whether acute or convalescent, the COVID-19 samples came from the United States, Italy and Spain. The cDNA or gDNA used as material had been derived from T cells, B-cell-depleted T cells, or PBMCs.

In the authors' workflow: From reference gene primer amplification, estimates of nucleated cell counts were derived. Generated by immunoSEQ multiplex PCR, the TCRdb table keeps only in-frame clones and is missing some. From that table come the V and J calls and clone size; the DNA was used to work out D and trimming. The sample includes under 150,000 clones, 79% seen only once; the top ten take about 8.7%. The trim removed 1 base at V and 2 bases at J, leaving 3 bases unmatched. The germline V gene encodes CDR1 LGHDT and CDR2 YNNKEL (reference sequence). The CDR3 totals 16 residues. The sequenced material came from peripheral blood. The sequence was obtained from a man between 45 and 60 years old with active or convalescent COVID-19. The chain employs TRBV3-1 (or the pseudogene TRBV3-2) and TRBJ1-4; 8 bases align to TRBD1. The CDR3 nucleotides are TGTGCCAGCAGCCAAGGCCCAGGGGGCACTAATGAAAAACTGTTTTTT. Protein sequence: CASSQGPGGTNEKLFF.